These 14 T cell receptor beta chains came from one sample sequenced in a study of response to subunit inactivated influenza vaccine (dated by TCRdb to 2016 to 2019). Libraries were made using RT-PCR. The instrument given in TCRdb is Illumina HiSeq 2500. TCRdb handled the public reads itself, with Q25 trimming in fastp and clone calling in MiXCR, and kept productive beta chains. Rows are combined by CDR3 protein, so each entry shows the most common genes and DNA. This sample is represented by roughly 670,000 distinct CDR3 sequences; 12% to 15% of them were singletons. 7.6% of the sample comes from the top ten. The sequences come from PBMCs from blood, collected roughly 2 weeks before vaccination. Every receptor here comes from a man between 45 and 60 years old who received an inactivated influenza vaccine. Donor details come from another sample of the same person, matched by shared clones.

The chain recombines TRBV6-2 or TRBV6-3 with TRBJ1-5; no reliable D call. The germline V gene has CDR1 MNHEY and CDR2 SVGEGT. The CDR3 runs to 14 residues. The ends were cut back, 0 bases at V and 0 bases at J, with 3 bases in the middle. The DNA of the CDR3 is TGTGCCAGCAGTTACTCGGCTAGCAATCAGCCCCAGCATTTT. Translating it yields CASSYSASNQPQHF.

V gene TRBV6-2 or TRBV6-3 combines with J gene TRBJ2-7, with TRBD2 matching 8 bases. The V and J ends lost 4 bases and 1 base, in that order; junction bases with no gene match: 9. In germline, CDR1 is MNHEY, CDR2 SVGEGT. CDR3 size: 16 residues. The CDR3: CASSSPASGQSYEQYF. The CDR3 DNA follows: TGTGCCAGCAGTTCCCCGGCTAGCGGGCAATCCTACGAGCAGTACTTC.

In this sample, this clonotype turned up many times. The genes are TRBV4-3 and TRBJ2-1, with a tentative D call TRBD1 (5 bases). This CDR3 spans 14 amino acids. Trimming cost V 4 bases and J 5 bases, with 12 bases left between them. Germline-derived CDR1 and CDR2 are LGHNA and YSLEER. CDR3 in amino acids: CASSLLGQHNEQFF. The CDR3 DNA reads TGCGCCAGCAGCCTACTGGGGCAGCACAATGAGCAGTTCTTC.

The chain combines TRBV6-1 with TRBJ2-1; D call uncertain. The CDR3 is 13 amino acids. Trimming shortened V by 5 bases and J by 8 bases, and 13 bases separated the two germline ends. Germline V gene data show CDR1 as MNHNS and CDR2 as SASEGT. CDR3 nucleotide sequence: TGTGCCAGCAGTCCGCTGTCGGGCGATGAGCAGTTCTTC. It codes for CASSPLSGDEQFF.

This clonotype has just a few counts. The V and J genes are TRBV12-3 or TRBV12-4 and TRBJ1-5, with a tentative D call TRBD1 (5 bases). This CDR3 spans 14 amino acids. Trimming took off 5 bases at V and 4 bases at J, with 12 bases between the two ends. Here the CDR3 reads CASSPDTVNQPQHF. CDR3 in DNA: TGTGCCAGCAGTCCGGACACCGTGAATCAGCCCCAGCATTTT.

V and J are TRBV4-3 and TRBJ2-1; TRBD1 might be the D (6 bases). Trimming left V 0 bases short and J 6 bases short, with 18 bases between. This CDR3 spans 17 amino acids. Germline assignment: CDR1 LGHNA and CDR2 YSLEER. The CDR3 here is CASSQEFGQFYSNEQFF. CDR3 sequence (DNA): TGCGCCAGCAGCCAAGAGTTTGGACAGTTCTATTCCAATGAGCAGTTCTTC.

This clonotype was counted a few times. The genes are TRBV20-1 and TRBJ2-1; 11 nucleotides align to TRBD2. The length of the CDR3 is 15 residues. Germline V lookup: CDR1 DFQATT, CDR2 SNEGSKA (reference sequence). V was pared by 1 base and J by 4 bases, with 3 bases of the junction left unmatched. In DNA form, the CDR3 reads TGCAGTGCTAGAGCGGCTAGCGGGGGGTACAATGAGCAGTTCTTC. It translates to CSARAASGGYNEQFF.

This clonotype appeared a few times. V and J are TRBV5-1 and TRBJ2-2; 7 bases line up with TRBD1. This CDR3 contains 16 residues. Germline V gives CDR1 SGHRS, CDR2 YFSETQ. Trimming removed 0 bases from V and 6 bases from J; junction bases left unmatched: 8. The CDR3 DNA follows: TGCGCCAGCAGCTTGGGGGGACAGCGGTGGCCCGGGGAGCTGTTTTTT. Amino acid sequence: CASSLGGQRWPGELFF.

This clonotype was found a few times. V is TRBV12-3 or TRBV12-4 and J is TRBJ1-4; 7 nucleotides agree with TRBD1. V lost 4 bases to trimming and J lost 8 bases; unmatched junction nucleotides: 10. This CDR3 has 15 amino acids. The CDR3, as DNA: TGTGCCAGCAGTTCATTACAGGGGAGAGTAGAAAAACTGTTTTTT. Protein product: CASSSLQGRVEKLFF.

This clonotype was detected ten times or more. The rearrangement links TRBV2 to TRBJ1-4, with TRBD1 identical over 8 bases. V gave up 6 bases and J gave up 7 bases; unmatched junction bases: 7. Germline CDR1 is SNHLY and CDR2 is FYNNEI. The CDR3 loop spans 14 amino acids. This chain's CDR3 is CASRDRTGLEKLFF. CDR3 coding DNA: TGTGCCAGCAGAGACCGGACAGGGCTTGAAAAACTGTTTTTT.

The gene calls are TRBV29-1 and TRBJ2-6; D assignment may be TRBD1 or TRBD2 (6 bases each). V was pared by 7 bases and J by 4 bases, with 14 bases between. The CDR3 runs to 14 residues. Germline lookup yields CDR1 SQVTM and CDR2 ANQGSEA. The CDR3 here is CSAEGGSGANVLTF. CDR3 in DNA: TGCAGCGCCGAGGGGGGTAGCGGGGCCAACGTCCTGACTTTC.

The chain carries TRBV5-1 and TRBJ1-4, with 9 bases that match TRBD1. The CDR3 totals 14 residues. Germline loops: CDR1 SGHRS, CDR2 YFSETQ. V gave up 3 bases and J gave up 10 bases; unmatched junction bases: 7. The chain's CDR3 is CASSSRQGDGKLFF. The CDR3, as DNA: TGCGCCAGCAGCTCACGACAGGGGGACGGAAAACTGTTTTTT.

This clonotype was counted between two and nine times. The V call is TRBV5-6, the J call TRBJ1-5; 12 bases line up with TRBD1. The CDR3 loop spans 16 amino acids. Germline V gene sequence: CDR1 SGHDT, CDR2 YYEEEE. The V and J ends lost 3 bases and 6 bases, in that order; junction bases with no gene match: 7. CDR3 protein: CASSSSGTGGGQPQHF. The DNA of the CDR3 is TGTGCCAGCAGCTCCTCCGGGACAGGGGGCGGTCAGCCCCAGCATTTT.

The genes are TRBV18 and TRBJ1-1; D is unresolved. Per germline, CDR1 KGHSH and CDR2 LQKENI. Between the trimmed V and J ends, which lost 8 bases and 6 bases, there was a span of 10 bases. The CDR3 is 11 amino acids. CDR3 region: CASARGPEAFF. The CDR3 bases are TGTGCCAGCGCCCGCGGTCCTGAAGCTTTCTTT.